This entry lists 3 T cell receptor beta chains sequenced from one sample in a study of cytomegalovirus exposure and HLA in healthy donors. Primers included in the PCR were 60 Vbeta and 13 Jbeta primers. Assay used: immunoSEQ multiplex PCR; TCRdb lists only in-frame clones, some missing. The sample table includes about 200,000 clones. The sample taken for sequencing was PBMCs. All receptors derive from a young man in good health and CMV-seronegative.

The chain uses TRBV28 and TRBJ2-3; TRBD2 aligns across 13 bases. Germline V gene data show CDR1 as MDHEN and CDR2 as SYDVKM. This CDR3 spans 17 amino acids. V was clipped by 5 bases and J by 4 bases; unmatched bases: 9. The CDR3 protein is CASSRGTGTSGADTQYF. CDR3 sequence (DNA): TGTGCCAGCAGTCGGGGGACCGGGACTAGCGGGGCAGATACGCAGTATTTT.

The rearrangement uses TRBV7-7 and TRBJ2-7; TRBD2 matches 7 bases. After removal of 5 bases from V and 5 bases from J, the junction contained 12 bases not matched to a gene. CDR1 SSHAT and CDR2 FNYEAQ come from the germline V gene (reference sequence). CDR3 length: 15 residues. CDR3 protein: CASSPGASGKHEQYF. The CDR3, as DNA: TGTGCCAGCAGCCCTGGTGCTAGCGGTAAGCACGAGCAGTACTTC.

This chain uses TRBV4-2 with TRBJ2-1; 8 positions agree with TRBD2. Trimming removed 0 bases from V and 10 bases from J; junction bases left unmatched: 11. CDR1 and CDR2 from the germline V gene are LGHNA and YNFKEQ. The CDR3 loop spans 16 amino acids. The CDR3 loop reads CASSQDGRTSREEQFF. The DNA for the CDR3 is TGTGCCAGCAGCCAAGATGGGCGGACTAGCCGGGAGGAGCAGTTCTTC.